The 15 T cell receptor beta chains listed next were all sequenced from one sample in a study of cytomegalovirus exposure and HLA in healthy donors. In the PCR, 60 Vbeta and 13 Jbeta primers were used. Assay used: immunoSEQ multiplex PCR; TCRdb lists only in-frame clones, some missing. In all, the sample yields tens of thousands of clones. Specimen: PBMCs. The receptors come from a man aged 25-45 years in good health and CMV-seronegative.

The J gene is TRBJ2-7, the V gene TRBV30; the match to TRBD1 covers 8 bases. The junction had 5 bases not matched to a gene; V was cut back by 5 bases and J by 2 bases. This CDR3 comprises 13 residues. Germline assignment: CDR1 GTSNPN and CDR2 SVGIG (reference sequence). Here the CDR3 reads CAWSQGVAYEQYF. CDR3 bases: TGTGCCTGGTCACAGGGGGTCGCCTACGAGCAGTACTTC.

The genes are TRBV6-1 and TRBJ2-7; tentatively, D is TRBD1 (5 bases). V dropped 8 bases and J dropped 0 bases, with 17 bases sitting between them. This CDR3 is 15 amino acids long. Germline values: CDR1 MNHNS, CDR2 SASEGT. Here the CDR3 reads CASSALTDISYEQYF. In nucleotides, the CDR3 is TGTGCCAGCTCTGCTTTGACGGACATCTCCTACGAGCAGTACTTC.

V and J are TRBV5-4 and TRBJ2-1, with 13 bases identical to TRBD2. The CDR3 sequence is 16 residues long. J lost 4 bases, V lost 5 bases, and 6 bases had no gene match. The germline CDR1 and CDR2 sequences are SGHNT and YYREEE (reference sequence). CDR3 in DNA: TGTGCCAGCAGTCCTACTAGCGGGGGGGCTTACAATGAGCAGTTCTTC. This translates into CASSPTSGGAYNEQFF.

V and J are TRBV15 and TRBJ2-5, with 9 bases fitting TRBD1. The J call is uncertain, as TRBJ2-7 better fits the DNA end. The germline V gene has CDR1 LNHNV and CDR2 YYDKDF (reference sequence). The CDR3 spans 13 residues. For the CDR3, the DNA is TGTGCCACCGGTTGGGACAGGGCCTACGAGCAGTACTTC. This translates into CATGWDRAYEQYF.

The V call is TRBV7-2, the J call TRBJ2-1; 7 bases fit TRBD1. The germline gives CDR1 SGHTA, CDR2 FQGNSA. Trimming cost V 5 bases and J 4 bases; bases outside gene matches: 8. This CDR3 spans 15 amino acids. The CDR3 sequence: CASSAPRQGYNEQFF. Written as DNA, the CDR3 is TGTGCCAGCAGCGCCCCCCGACAGGGTTACAATGAGCAGTTCTTC. Using reference TRBV7-2 and TRBJ2-1 for the parts outside the CDR3, the full variable domain is GAGVSQSPSNKVTEKGKDVELRCDPISGHTALYWYRQSLGQGLEFLIYFQGNSAPDKSGLPSDRFSAERTGGSVSTLTIQRTQQEDSAVYLCASSAPRQGYNEQFFGPGTRLTVL.

The chain employs TRBV7-9 and TRBJ1-1; 8 nucleotides align to TRBD1. CDR1 is SEHNR, CDR2 FQNEAQ, per germline (reference sequence). This CDR3 contains 14 residues. The V segment lost 5 bases and the J segment 6 bases; nucleotides outside the gene matches: 8. CDR3 protein: CASSSPQGVAEAFF. The CDR3 DNA follows: TGTGCCAGCAGCAGCCCACAGGGGGTCGCTGAAGCTTTCTTT.

The chain couples TRBV15 to TRBJ1-1; D uncertain. The CDR3 is 14 residues long. Deletions cut 0 bases from V and 2 bases from J, with 7 bases between. Germline V lookup: CDR1 LNHNV, CDR2 YYDKDF (reference sequence). DNA of the CDR3: TGTGCCACCAGCAGAGATAGGAGCAACACTGAAGCTTTCTTT. It encodes CATSRDRSNTEAFF.

This chain joins TRBV4-1 and TRBJ2-7; possibly TRBD1 for D (6 bases). Germline CDR1 MGHRA, CDR2 YSYEKL. This CDR3 is built from 13 residues. V was cut by 2 bases and J by 5 bases, with 10 bases left in between. In DNA, the CDR3 is TGCGCCAGCAGCCAACCCAGGGGCCACGAGCAGTACTTC. Its protein product is CASSQPRGHEQYF.

The V gene is TRBV6-5, the J gene TRBJ2-7; 8 bases align to TRBD1. The germline CDR1 and CDR2 sequences are MNHEY and SVGAGI. J was trimmed by 6 bases and V by 4 bases; bases with no gene match: 5. This CDR3 has 13 residues. The CDR3 sequence: CASSWTGRSEQYF. The CDR3 nucleotides are TGTGCCAGCAGTTGGACAGGGAGGTCCGAGCAGTACTTC.

The chain has TRBV5-1 and TRBJ2-2, with D tentatively TRBD1 (5 bases). The V gene lost 4 bases and the J gene lost 2 bases, with 9 bases spanning the gap. The CDR3 is 14 amino acids. Germline assignment: CDR1 SGHRS and CDR2 YFSETQ. The CDR3 DNA reads as TGCGCCAGCAGCATAGACAGAAACACCGGGGAGCTGTTTTTT. Amino acids: CASSIDRNTGELFF.

CDR3 DNA sequence: TGTGCCAGCAGGGCCGGGACATCCTATGGCTACACCTTC. This translates into CASRAGTSYGYTF. The chain carries TRBV6-1 and TRBJ1-2, with D maybe TRBD1 (6 bases). Looked up from germline, CDR1 is MNHNS and CDR2 is SASEGT. The CDR3 runs to 13 residues. Between the trimmed V and J ends, which lost 6 bases and 4 bases, there was a span of 12 bases.

The chain couples TRBV14 to TRBJ2-7, with no clear D. The V gene lost 4 bases and the J gene lost 3 bases, with 10 bases spanning the gap. CDR1 is SGHDN, CDR2 FVKESK, per germline. This CDR3 spans 13 amino acids. In DNA, the CDR3 is TGTGCCAGCAGCCCTCGCGGTTACTACGAGCAGTACTTC. Translated, it gives CASSPRGYYEQYF.

CDR3 sequence (DNA): TGTGCCAGCAGTGGACCGGGGGGAACCTTCTATGAGCAGTTCTTC. Its translation is CASSGPGGTFYEQFF. This chain connects TRBV25-1 to TRBJ2-1, with 7 bases matching TRBD2. Per germline, CDR1 MGHDK and CDR2 SYGVNS. The CDR3 is made up of 15 amino acids. The V segment lost 4 bases and the J segment 8 bases; nucleotides outside the gene matches: 11.

V is TRBV7-8 and J is TRBJ1-3; no firm D call. V dropped 1 base and J dropped 0 bases, with 10 bases sitting between them. In germline, CDR1 is SGHVS, CDR2 FQNEAQ. CDR3 length: 16 amino acids. The CDR3, as DNA: TGTGCCAGCAGCTTAGGGGCAGCTTACTCTGGAAACACCATATATTTT. This translates into CASSLGAAYSGNTIYF.

In the case of this clone: One junction end disagrees with the germline gene, perhaps due to a read error. Other nucleotide sequences in the sample specify the same CDR3. The V and J genes are TRBV18 and TRBJ2-2; weak D call: TRBD2 (5 bases). Germline CDR1 and CDR2: KGHSH and LQKENI. The CDR3 is 15 residues long. CDR3 bases: TGTGCCAGCTCACCTTCGTCCGCGGGCACCGGGGAACTGTTTTTT. It yields the protein CASSPSSAGTGELFF.